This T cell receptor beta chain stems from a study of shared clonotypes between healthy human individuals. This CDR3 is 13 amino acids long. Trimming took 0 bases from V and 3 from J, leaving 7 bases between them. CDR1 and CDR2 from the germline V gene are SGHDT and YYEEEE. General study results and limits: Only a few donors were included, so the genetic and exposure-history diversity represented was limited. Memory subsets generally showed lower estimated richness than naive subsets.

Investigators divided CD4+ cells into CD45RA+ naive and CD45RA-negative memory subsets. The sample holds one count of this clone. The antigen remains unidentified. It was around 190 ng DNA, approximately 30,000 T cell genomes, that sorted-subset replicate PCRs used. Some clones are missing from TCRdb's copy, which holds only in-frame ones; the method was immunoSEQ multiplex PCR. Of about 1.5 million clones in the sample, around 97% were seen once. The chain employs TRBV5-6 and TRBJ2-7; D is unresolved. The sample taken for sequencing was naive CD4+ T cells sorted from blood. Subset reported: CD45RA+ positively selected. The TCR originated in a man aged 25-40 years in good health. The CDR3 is CASSLALFYEQYF. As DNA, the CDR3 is TGTGCCAGCAGCTTGGCCTTGTTCTACGAGCAGTACTTC.